The text below deals with one TCR beta chain. J gave up 2 bases and V 4 bases, and 4 bases lay outside the gene matches. The V gene's germline CDR1 is GTSNPN and CDR2 SVGIG (reference sequence). The CDR3 is 14 residues long. The source of the sample is a study of blood T cell repertoires in COVID-19. About the study: Collection of acute and convalescent COVID-19 samples took place in the United States, Italy and Spain. Sources were T cells, B-cell-depleted T cells, or PBMCs; the material itself was cDNA or gDNA.

Clones were read by immunoSEQ multiplex PCR, and TCRdb kept only the in-frame ones, dropping some. The sample consists of 250,000 to 300,000 clones, around four fifths of them appearing once. Sequenced: peripheral blood. This clonotype originated in a man aged 60-69 years who had recovered from COVID-19. The chain combines TRBV30 with TRBJ2-2, with 7 nucleotides matching TRBD1. This CDR3 reads CAWKGQQNTGELFF. The CDR3 coding sequence is TGTGCCTGGAAGGGACAGCAAAACACCGGGGAGCTGTTTTTT.